This is a list of T cell receptor beta chains from one sample in a study of early T cells in non-severe SARS-CoV-2 infection. MiXCR, applied by TCRdb to the 5' RACE reads, yields one record per CDR3 protein. This table holds over 55,000 distinct CDR3 sequences, around 12% found once. Sample: whole blood, taken at baseline. These receptors all stem from an adult who was a healthcare worker with PCR-confirmed SARS-CoV-2 infection or an uninfected control (not recorded which). CDR3s include the opening cysteine and the closing phenylalanine or tryptophan. The D gene is left open where the match is weak. Size is stated for part of the rows, as once, few or many counts, or as a class when the clone is expanded.

clone size	V gene	D gene	J gene	CDR3 protein	CDR3 DNA
many	TRBV13	-	TRBJ2-2	CASSLQTGVAGELFF	TGTGCCAGCAGCCTCCAAACCGGGGTGGCCGGGGAGCTGTTTTTT
many	TRBV29-1	-	TRBJ1-1	CSVSQGTEAFF	TGCAGCGTTTCTCAGGGTACTGAAGCTTTCTTT
many	TRBV20-1	-	TRBJ1-5	CSARGTGPWLGNQPQHF	TGCAGTGCTAGGGGGACGGGGCCCTGGTTGGGCAATCAGCCCCAGCATTTT
many	TRBV29-1	-	TRBJ1-5	CSVSGGNSNQPQHF	TGCAGCGTTTCCGGGGGCAATAGCAATCAGCCCCAGCATTTT
many	TRBV6-2/TRBV6-3	-	TRBJ2-6	CASSYAGGGGANVLTF	TGTGCCAGCAGTTACGCAGGCGGAGGTGGGGCCAACGTCCTGACTTTC
few	TRBV5-1	-	TRBJ1-2	CASSLVTVNYGYTF	TGCGCCAGCAGCTTGGTGACGGTTAACTATGGCTACACCTTC
many	TRBV5-1	-	TRBJ1-6	CASSFGTQNSPLHF	TGCGCCAGCAGCTTTGGGACGCAGAATTCACCCCTCCACTTT
-	TRBV27	TRBD2	TRBJ2-5	CASSLSGGMETQYF	TGTGCCAGCAGTTTATCGGGAGGGATGGAGACCCAGTACTTC
few	TRBV20-1	TRBD2	TRBJ2-1	CSGGAWDEQFF	TGCAGCGGGGGGGCCTGGGATGAGCAGTTCTTC
-	TRBV5-1	-	TRBJ2-2	CASSLSGAIGELFF	TGCGCCAGCAGCTTATCGGGGGCTATCGGGGAGCTGTTTTTT
many	TRBV5-1	TRBD1	TRBJ1-1	CASSFRDRGLRNTEAFF	TGCGCCAGCAGCTTCAGGGACAGGGGGCTCCGGAACACTGAAGCTTTCTTT
-	TRBV20-1	TRBD2	TRBJ2-5	CSARRRREVQETQYF	TGCAGTGCTAGGCGGCGGCGGGAGGTCCAAGAGACCCAGTACTTC
many	TRBV7-2	TRBD1	TRBJ2-5	CASSSTGLGGKTQYF	TGTGCCAGCAGCTCGACAGGGCTAGGTGGAAAGACCCAGTACTTC
few	TRBV7-9	TRBD1	TRBJ2-2	CASSLARDRRAGELFF	TGTGCCAGCAGCTTAGCCCGGGACAGAAGAGCCGGGGAGCTGTTTTTT
-	TRBV7-2	-	TRBJ2-4	CASSLGAFGNIQYF	TGTGCCAGCAGCTTAGGGGCTTTCGGAAACATTCAGTACTTC
many	TRBV7-2	-	TRBJ1-1	CASNQGVSAFF	TGTGCCAGCAACCAAGGAGTATCAGCTTTCTTT
many	TRBV4-2	TRBD2	TRBJ2-2	CASSQDGLAGVFGELFF	TGTGCCAGCAGCCAAGATGGGCTAGCGGGGGTATTTGGGGAGCTGTTTTTT
many	TRBV5-1	TRBD1	TRBJ1-6	CASSLRTGRNSPLHF	TGCGCCAGCAGCTTGAGGACAGGGCGCAATTCACCCCTCCACTTT
few	TRBV6-5	TRBD2	TRBJ2-1	CASSPKIAGANNEQFF	TGTGCCAGCAGTCCGAAGATAGCGGGGGCGAACAATGAGCAGTTCTTC
-	TRBV27	-	TRBJ1-5	CASSFLGASAQHF	TGTGCCAGCAGTTTTCTGGGGGCCTCAGCCCAGCATTTT
few	TRBV12-3/TRBV12-4	-	TRBJ2-7	CASSLRKTDMSPHEQYF	TGTGCCAGCAGTTTACGGAAGACGGATATGAGTCCCCACGAGCAGTACTTC
-	TRBV7-9	TRBD2	TRBJ2-2	CASPSGGAIGELFF	TGTGCCAGCCCCAGCGGGGGGGCAATCGGGGAGCTGTTTTTT
-	TRBV28	TRBD1	TRBJ1-5	CASRGPGQGSNQPQHF	TGTGCCAGCAGAGGGCCGGGACAGGGTAGCAATCAGCCCCAGCATTTT
-	TRBV3-1	-	TRBJ2-7	CASSPQGRDEQYF	TGTGCCAGCAGTCCACAGGGTCGTGACGAGCAGTACTTC
few	TRBV14	-	TRBJ2-1	CASSQDQDRTEQFF	TGTGCCAGCAGCCAAGATCAAGATCGGACCGAGCAGTTCTTC
-	TRBV29-1	TRBD1	TRBJ1-2	CSVDGQGAGYTF	TGCAGCGTAGACGGACAGGGCGCGGGCTACACCTTC
few	TRBV27	TRBD1	TRBJ2-2	CASSPSPGQGSTGELFF	TGTGCCAGCAGTCCCAGTCCGGGACAGGGTTCGACCGGGGAGCTGTTTTTT
many	TRBV7-2	-	TRBJ1-6	CASSLVSTQGSPLHF	TGTGCCAGCAGCTTAGTCTCGACTCAGGGATCACCCCTCCACTTT
-	TRBV20-1	-	TRBJ2-4	CSVTGVAKNIQYF	TGCAGTGTCACGGGGGTTGCCAAAAACATTCAGTACTTC
many	TRBV6-2/TRBV6-3	-	TRBJ2-3	CASSPGRLGADTQYF	TGTGCCAGCAGTCCAGGGAGACTAGGGGCAGATACGCAGTATTTT
-	TRBV7-9	-	TRBJ2-3	CASSSERADTQYF	TGTGCCAGCAGCTCCGAGCGGGCAGATACGCAGTATTTT
-	TRBV21-1	-	TRBJ2-7	CASRPPRRADYEQYF	TGTGCCAGCCGTCCCCCCAGGAGGGCAGACTACGAGCAGTACTTC
-	TRBV9	-	TRBJ2-7	CASSPSQDGEQYF	TGTGCCAGCAGCCCCTCCCAGGACGGGGAGCAGTACTTC
-	TRBV18	-	TRBJ1-1	CASSPRRQEAFF	TGTGCCAGCTCACCACGACGTCAGGAAGCTTTCTTT
few	TRBV28	-	TRBJ1-2	CASSFNPEPNYGYTF	TGTGCCAGCAGTTTTAACCCCGAACCTAACTATGGCTACACCTTC
many	TRBV20-1	TRBD1	TRBJ1-3	CSARDRQGSGNTIYF	TGCAGTGCTAGAGACAGACAGGGATCTGGAAACACCATATATTTT
-	TRBV29-1	-	TRBJ1-2	CSVDLQGGGGYTF	TGCAGCGTTGACCTCCAGGGAGGAGGTGGCTACACCTTC
many	TRBV10-3	-	TRBJ1-6	CAISESPGNSPLHF	TGTGCCATCAGTGAGTCTCCTGGGAATTCACCCCTCCACTTT
many	TRBV19	-	TRBJ2-2	CASSKRAVGYTGELFF	TGTGCCAGTAGTAAGAGGGCAGTGGGGTACACCGGGGAGCTGTTTTTT
few	TRBV7-2	TRBD1	TRBJ1-2	CASSRTGTGDGYTF	TGTGCCAGCAGCCGAACCGGGACAGGGGACGGCTACACCTTC
-	TRBV2	-	TRBJ2-1	CASSERFFDNEQFF	TGTGCCAGCAGTGAGCGGTTTTTCGACAATGAGCAGTTCTTC
-	TRBV14	-	TRBJ1-1	CASSYGMNTEAFF	TGTGCCAGCAGTTACGGAATGAACACTGAAGCTTTCTTT
few	TRBV6-5	-	TRBJ2-7	CASRGQTAGAYEQYF	TGTGCCAGCAGGGGACAAACGGCAGGAGCCTACGAGCAGTACTTC
many	TRBV28	TRBD1	TRBJ2-1	CASSPDRVTYNEQFF	TGTGCCAGCAGTCCCGACAGGGTAACCTACAATGAGCAGTTCTTC
-	TRBV27	-	TRBJ2-5	CASSLLPGETQYF	TGTGCCAGCAGTTTATTGCCCGGAGAGACCCAGTACTTC
few	TRBV7-9	-	TRBJ2-7	CASSLARDYEQYF	TGTGCCAGCAGCTTAGCCAGGGACTACGAGCAGTACTTC
-	TRBV20-1	-	TRBJ1-1	CSAYAGTTNTEAFF	TGCAGTGCTTACGCCGGGACAACGAACACTGAAGCTTTCTTT
few	TRBV20-1	TRBD2	TRBJ2-1	CRALGEVRRLASYNEQFF	TGCAGAGCCCTCGGGGAGGTTAGGAGACTAGCTTCCTACAATGAGCAGTTCTTC
-	TRBV7-9	-	TRBJ2-1	CASSLSRGYEQFF	TGTGCCAGCAGCTTAAGCCGGGGTTATGAGCAGTTCTTC
few	TRBV29-1	-	TRBJ1-1	CSALSFRGDTEAFF	TGCAGCGCCCTATCTTTCCGGGGGGACACTGAAGCTTTCTTT
-	TRBV7-2	TRBD2	TRBJ2-5	CASSLERGGAETQYF	TGTGCCAGCAGCTTAGAACGCGGGGGGGCGGAGACCCAGTACTTC
many	TRBV7-9	-	TRBJ1-5	CASSLARGQPQHF	TGTGCCAGCAGCTTAGCGCGGGGACAGCCCCAGCATTTT
many	TRBV12-3/TRBV12-4	-	TRBJ1-2	CASSLQGYGYTF	TGTGCCAGCAGTTTACAGGGTTATGGCTACACCTTC
-	TRBV5-6	-	TRBJ1-5	CASSFGVGNQPQHF	TGTGCCAGCAGCTTTGGGGTCGGCAATCAGCCCCAGCATTTT
many	TRBV28	TRBD1	TRBJ2-7	CASSLPSLQGDRERLWAYEQYF	TGTGCCAGCAGCCTGCCAAGCCTCCAGGGGGACAGGGAAAGGCTTTGGGCCTACGAGCAGTACTTC
-	TRBV11-2	-	TRBJ2-1	CASSPWPGLVANEQFF	TGTGCCAGCAGCCCTTGGCCGGGGTTGGTAGCCAATGAGCAGTTCTTC
-	TRBV19	-	TRBJ2-7	CASSPGGPYEQYF	TGTGCCAGTAGCCCAGGGGGGCCCTACGAGCAGTACTTC
many	TRBV2	-	TRBJ1-2	CASTLLELYGYTF	TGTGCCAGCACTTTACTGGAACTCTATGGCTACACCTTC
few	TRBV11-1	-	TRBJ1-2	CASSLDDGLYGYTF	TGTGCCAGCAGCTTAGATGACGGACTATATGGCTACACCTTC
few	TRBV9	TRBD1	TRBJ2-3	CASSEDRGRLPQYF	TGTGCCAGCAGCGAAGACAGGGGGCGTCTCCCGCAGTATTTT